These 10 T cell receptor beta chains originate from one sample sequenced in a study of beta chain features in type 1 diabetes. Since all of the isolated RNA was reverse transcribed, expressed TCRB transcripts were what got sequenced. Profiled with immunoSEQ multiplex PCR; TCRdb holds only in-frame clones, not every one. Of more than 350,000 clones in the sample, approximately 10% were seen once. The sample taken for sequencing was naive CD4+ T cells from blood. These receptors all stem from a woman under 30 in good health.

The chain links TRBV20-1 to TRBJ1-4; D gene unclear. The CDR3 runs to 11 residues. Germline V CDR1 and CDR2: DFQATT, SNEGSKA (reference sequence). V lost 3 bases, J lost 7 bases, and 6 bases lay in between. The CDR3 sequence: CSARRAEKLFF. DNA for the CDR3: TGCAGTGCTAGGAGGGCTGAAAAACTGTTTTTT.

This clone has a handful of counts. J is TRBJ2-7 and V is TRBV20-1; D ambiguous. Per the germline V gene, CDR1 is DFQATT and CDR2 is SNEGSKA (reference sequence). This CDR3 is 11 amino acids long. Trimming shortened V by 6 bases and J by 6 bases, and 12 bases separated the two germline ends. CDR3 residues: CSASAGFEQYF. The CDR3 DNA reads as TGCAGTGCCAGTGCTGGTTTCGAGCAGTACTTC.

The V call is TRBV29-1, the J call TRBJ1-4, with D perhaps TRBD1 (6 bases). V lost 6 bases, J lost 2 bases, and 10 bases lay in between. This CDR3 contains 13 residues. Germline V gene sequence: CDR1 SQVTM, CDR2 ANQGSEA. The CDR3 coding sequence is TGCAGCGTCCTTGGACAGACTAATGAAAAACTGTTTTTT. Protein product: CSVLGQTNEKLFF.

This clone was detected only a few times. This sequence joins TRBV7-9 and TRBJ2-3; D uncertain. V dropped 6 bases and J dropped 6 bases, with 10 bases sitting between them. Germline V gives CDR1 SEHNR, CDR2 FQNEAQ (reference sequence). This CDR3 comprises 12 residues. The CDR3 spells CASRSDADTQYF. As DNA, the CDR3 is TGTGCCAGCAGATCTGACGCGGATACGCAGTATTTT.

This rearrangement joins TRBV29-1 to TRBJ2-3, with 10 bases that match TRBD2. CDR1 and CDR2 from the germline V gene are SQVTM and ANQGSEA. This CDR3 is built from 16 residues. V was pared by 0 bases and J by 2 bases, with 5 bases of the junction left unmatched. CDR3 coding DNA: TGCAGCGTTGAAGATCGCCTAGCGGGAGTCACAGATACGCAGTATTTT. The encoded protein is CSVEDRLAGVTDTQYF.

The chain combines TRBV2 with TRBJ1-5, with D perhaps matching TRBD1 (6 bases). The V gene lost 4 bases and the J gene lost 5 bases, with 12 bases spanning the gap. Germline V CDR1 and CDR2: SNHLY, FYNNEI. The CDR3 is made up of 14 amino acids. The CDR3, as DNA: TGTGCCAGCAGTGTCCCAGGGGCCTATCAGCCCCAGCATTTT. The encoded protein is CASSVPGAYQPQHF.

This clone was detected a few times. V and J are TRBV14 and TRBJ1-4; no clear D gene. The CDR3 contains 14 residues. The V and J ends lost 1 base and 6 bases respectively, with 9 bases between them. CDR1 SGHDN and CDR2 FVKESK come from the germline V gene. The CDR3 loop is CASSQVGTYEKLFF. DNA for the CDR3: TGTGCCAGCAGCCAAGTTGGCACATATGAAAAACTGTTTTTT.

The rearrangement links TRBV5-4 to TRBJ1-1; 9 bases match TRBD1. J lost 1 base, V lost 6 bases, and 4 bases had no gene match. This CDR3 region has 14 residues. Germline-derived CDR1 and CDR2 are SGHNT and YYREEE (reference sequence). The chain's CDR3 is CASNLDRGNTEAFF. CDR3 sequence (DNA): TGTGCCAGCAACCTGGACAGGGGGAACACTGAAGCTTTCTTT. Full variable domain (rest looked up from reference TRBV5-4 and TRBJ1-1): ETGVTQSPTHLIKTRGQQVTLRCSSQSGHNTVSWYQQALGQGPQFIFQYYREEENGRGNFPPRFSGLQFPNYSSELNVNALELDDSALYLCASNLDRGNTEAFFGQGTRLTVV.

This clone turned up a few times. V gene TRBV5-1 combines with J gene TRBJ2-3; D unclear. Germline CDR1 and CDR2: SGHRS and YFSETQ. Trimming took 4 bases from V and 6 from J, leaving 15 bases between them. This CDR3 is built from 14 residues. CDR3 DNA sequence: TGCGCCAGCAGCCTAGGACCGCAGGCGGATACGCAGTATTTT. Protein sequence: CASSLGPQADTQYF.

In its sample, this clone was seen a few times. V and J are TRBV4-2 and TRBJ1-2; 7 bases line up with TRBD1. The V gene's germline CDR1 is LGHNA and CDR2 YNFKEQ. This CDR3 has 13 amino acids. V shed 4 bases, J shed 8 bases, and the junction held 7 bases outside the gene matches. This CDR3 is CASSPGGFEGYTF. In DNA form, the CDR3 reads TGTGCCAGCAGCCCAGGGGGTTTCGAAGGCTACACCTTC.